The sequence of this TCR beta chain was determined in a study of blood T cell repertoires in COVID-19. The junction had 6 bases not matched to a gene; V was cut back by 1 base and J by 5 bases. The germline V gene has CDR1 SGHVS and CDR2 FQNEAQ. The CDR3 loop spans 16 amino acids. Sequencing was performed with immunoSEQ multiplex PCR; in TCRdb, only in-frame clones are kept and a portion is missing. The sample records 220,000 or so clones, around 83% being singletons. This clonotype originated in a woman aged 50 to 60 with COVID-19, enrolled during active disease. Sequencing input: peripheral blood. The genes are TRBV7-8 and TRBJ1-4, with 8 bases fitting TRBD1. Written as DNA, the CDR3 is TGTGCCAGCAGCTTAGGGCGGACAGGGTGGAATGAAAAACTGTTTTTT. As protein: CASSLGRTGWNEKLFF.